This entry features one T cell receptor (beta chain) sequence. Its matching antigen is unknown. The sample contains more than one DNA sequence encoding this CDR3. With 2 bases clipped from V and 13 bases from J, the junction kept 6 bases outside the gene matches. The CDR3 is 14 residues long. Germline CDR1 and CDR2: GTSNPN and SVGIG (reference sequence). The data stem from a study of OX40 agonist ivuxolimab in advanced cancers. Across the study: The dose-escalation cohort was about 87% male, with a mean age of about 58 years, ranging roughly 23 to 85. Study conclusions and caveats: There were, on average, more expanded clones in CD8+ T cells than in CD4+.

Method: immunoSEQ multiplex PCR; TCRdb's copy keeps in-frame clones and lacks some. Found here are tens of thousands of clones, around 80% of them singletons; the top ten hold around 1.5%. Source: CD4+ or CD8+ T cells sorted from blood, taken in a trial of the OX40 agonist ivuxolimab. The TCR originated in an adult with an advanced solid tumor such as melanoma, head and neck, liver or kidney cancer. The genes are TRBV30 and TRBJ2-1; TRBD2 aligns across 15 bases. The CDR3 DNA reads TGTGCCTGGAGTCCGGGACTAGCGGGGGGAAGACAGTTCTTC. As protein: CAWSPGLAGGRQFF.